This T cell receptor beta chain is from a study of T cells in Graves' hyperthyroidism and ophthalmopathy. V trimming: 5 bases; J trimming: 8 bases; junction bases outside the gene matches: 7. The germline CDR1 and CDR2 sequences are MRHNA and SNTAGT. CDR3 length: 14 amino acids. Amplification of TCR beta CDR3 regions was performed using RNA transcripts as template. RT-PCR in the first round (using the HTBI primer set) targeted the TCR CDR3. TCRdb used MiXCR to reprocess the multiplex PCR reads, holding one entry per CDR3 protein. The sample lists fewer than 650,000 distinct CDR3 sequences; 12% to 15% were seen once. This clonotype was counted between two and nine times. Reasons for excluding patients were uncontrolled infection, other autoimmune disease, pregnancy or lactation.

Material for sequencing was blood. J is TRBJ2-1 and V is TRBV6-4; 9 nucleotides align to TRBD1. The sequence derives from a woman aged 40-49 years with Graves' hyperthyroidism. The CDR3 reads CASSRGTGSHEQFF. In nucleotides, the CDR3 is TGTGCCAGCAGTCGCGGGACAGGGTCCCATGAGCAGTTCTTC.